This entry is about one TCR beta chain. CD8+CD57+ cell expansion, shown by flow cytometry, had occurred in the patients selected for sequencing. The data stem from a study of CD8+CD57+ T cells in acquired aplastic anemia. Looked up from germline, CDR1 is SGHTA and CDR2 is FQGNSA. V was clipped by 5 bases and J by 13 bases; unmatched bases: 19. CDR3 size: 16 residues. TCR beta VDJ and CDR3 profiles were obtained from a genomic DNA template. TCRdb fed the reads into MiXCR, producing one record per CDR3 protein. The sample has 200,000 to 300,000 distinct CDR3 sequences, around 82% seen once. The TCR was taken from a human donor with aplastic anemia. The sample was sorted CD4+, CD8+, or CD8+CD57+ T cells (not recorded which) from PBMCs. The chain couples TRBV7-2 to TRBJ2-1; TRBD1 matches 8 bases. The CDR3 nucleotides read TGTGCCAGCAGCGCCTGGACAGGGTATGGCTACACCTTCCAGTTCTTC. This sequence encodes CASSAWTGYGYTFQFF.